The rows below give T cell receptor beta chains drawn from one sample of a study of cytomegalovirus exposure and HLA in healthy donors. TCRdb keeps only in-frame clones here, not all; method: immunoSEQ multiplex PCR. The repertoire consists of 200,000 or so clones, with more than 80% occurring once and the leading ten covering less than 8.5%. The sample comprised PBMCs. These receptors were obtained from a man younger than 30 in good health and CMV-seropositive. Both conserved end residues are part of each CDR3. Fields, in order: D gene, V gene, J gene, clone size, CDR3 length, CDR3 DNA, CDR3 protein. The D gene is left open where the match is weak. Some rows mark clone size as missing; the rest say once, few, many or name a class of expanded clone.

D gene: NA
V gene: TRBV9
J gene: TRBJ2-7
clone size: NA
CDR3 length: 16
CDR3 DNA: TGTGCCAGCAGCGTGTCGCTAGGGCAGACGGACAACGAGCAGTACTTC
CDR3 protein: CASSVSLGQTDNEQYF

D gene: TRBD2
V gene: TRBV5-1
J gene: TRBJ2-3
clone size: NA
CDR3 length: 14
CDR3 DNA: TGCGCCAGCGGGACTAGCGGGACGACAGATACGCAGTATTTT
CDR3 protein: CASGTSGTTDTQYF

D gene: TRBD1
V gene: TRBV28
J gene: TRBJ1-1
clone size: NA
CDR3 length: 16
CDR3 DNA: TGTGCCAGCAATACAGGGGGCGGAAGGATGAACACTGAAGCTTTCTTT
CDR3 protein: CASNTGGGRMNTEAFF

D gene: NA
V gene: TRBV7-9
J gene: TRBJ2-1
clone size: NA
CDR3 length: 14
CDR3 DNA: TGTGCCAGCAGCGAGGTGGGAGCAGGCAATGAGCAGTTCTTC
CDR3 protein: CASSEVGAGNEQFF

D gene: TRBD1
V gene: TRBV28
J gene: TRBJ2-7
clone size: NA
CDR3 length: 16
CDR3 DNA: TGTGCCAGCAGCCCTCATCCGGGACAGGGGGCCTACGAGCAGTACTTC
CDR3 protein: CASSPHPGQGAYEQYF

D gene: NA
V gene: TRBV29-1
J gene: TRBJ2-5
clone size: NA
CDR3 length: 12
CDR3 DNA: TGCAGCGTTGTGCAGGGTGGAGAGACCCAGTACTTC
CDR3 protein: CSVVQGGETQYF

D gene: NA
V gene: TRBV6-6
J gene: TRBJ2-1
clone size: NA
CDR3 length: 15
CDR3 DNA: TGTGCCAGCAGTTACTCGCAGGGAGGGGGCAATGAGCAGTTCTTC
CDR3 protein: CASSYSQGGGNEQFF

D gene: NA
V gene: TRBV5-1
J gene: TRBJ1-2
clone size: NA
CDR3 length: 13
CDR3 DNA: TGCGCCAGCCGAACGGGAACGGACTATGGCTACACCTTC
CDR3 protein: CASRTGTDYGYTF

D gene: NA
V gene: TRBV27
J gene: TRBJ2-7
clone size: NA
CDR3 length: 14
CDR3 DNA: TGTGCCAGCAGCATGGGGCCTCGGGCCTACGAGCAGTACTTC
CDR3 protein: CASSMGPRAYEQYF

D gene: NA
V gene: TRBV9
J gene: TRBJ2-3
clone size: NA
CDR3 length: 16
CDR3 DNA: TGTGCCAGCAGCGTAGGTGCTCACCTAAAAGTTGATACGCAGTATTTT
CDR3 protein: CASSVGAHLKVDTQYF

D gene: TRBD2
V gene: TRBV9
J gene: TRBJ2-2
clone size: NA
CDR3 length: 13
CDR3 DNA: TGTGCCAGCAGCGTAACCTCAGCGGGGCGGCTGTTTTTT
CDR3 protein: CASSVTSAGRLFF

D gene: TRBD1
V gene: TRBV6-1
J gene: TRBJ2-2
clone size: once
CDR3 length: 14
CDR3 DNA: TGTGCCAGCAGTGTACAGGGGCCGAGCGGGGAGCTGTTTTTT
CDR3 protein: CASSVQGPSGELFF

D gene: NA
V gene: TRBV19
J gene: TRBJ2-6
clone size: NA
CDR3 length: 14
CDR3 DNA: TGTGCCAGTAGATGGGGGGCTGGGGCCAACGTCCTGACTTTC
CDR3 protein: CASRWGAGANVLTF

D gene: TRBD1
V gene: TRBV30
J gene: TRBJ1-5
clone size: NA
CDR3 length: 14
CDR3 DNA: TGTGCCTGGAGTGTAGAGGGGGCGGGTTGGCCCCAGCATTTT
CDR3 protein: CAWSVEGAGWPQHF

D gene: NA
V gene: TRBV7-9
J gene: TRBJ2-7
clone size: NA
CDR3 length: 14
CDR3 DNA: TGTGCCAGCAGCTTAGTGGGGCCGTCCTACGAGCAGTACTTC
CDR3 protein: CASSLVGPSYEQYF

D gene: TRBD2
V gene: TRBV27
J gene: TRBJ2-7
clone size: few
CDR3 length: 17
CDR3 DNA: TGTGCCAGCAGTTTAATGCGGACTAGCGGGATCGTATACGAGCAGTACTTC
CDR3 protein: CASSLMRTSGIVYEQYF

D gene: TRBD2
V gene: TRBV5-1
J gene: TRBJ2-1
clone size: once
CDR3 length: 15
CDR3 DNA: TGCGCCAGCAGCTTTAGAGCGGGAGTGGACAATGAGCAGTTCTTC
CDR3 protein: CASSFRAGVDNEQFF

D gene: NA
V gene: TRBV12-5
J gene: TRBJ2-7
clone size: NA
CDR3 length: 13
CDR3 DNA: TGTGCTAGTGGTAACGGGGTCAACTACGAGCAGTACTTC
CDR3 protein: CASGNGVNYEQYF

D gene: TRBD2
V gene: TRBV14
J gene: TRBJ2-7
clone size: NA
CDR3 length: 15
CDR3 DNA: TGTGCCAGCAGCCAAGACGGGGTAGCGGGGCGGGAGCAGTACTTC
CDR3 protein: CASSQDGVAGREQYF

D gene: NA
V gene: TRBV7-9
J gene: TRBJ2-1
clone size: NA
CDR3 length: 14
CDR3 DNA: TGTGCCAGCAGCTTAGCGGGCGCCTACAATGAGCAGTTCTTC
CDR3 protein: CASSLAGAYNEQFF

D gene: NA
V gene: TRBV9
J gene: TRBJ1-3
clone size: NA
CDR3 length: 15
CDR3 DNA: TGTGCCAGCAGCGTAGGGACTGGAAGTGGAAACACCATATATTTT
CDR3 protein: CASSVGTGSGNTIYF

D gene: NA
V gene: TRBV19
J gene: TRBJ1-5
clone size: NA
CDR3 length: 16
CDR3 DNA: TGTGCCAGTAGTAACCCGTTGGGGGCGGTTAATCAGCCCCAGCATTTT
CDR3 protein: CASSNPLGAVNQPQHF

D gene: NA
V gene: TRBV23-1
J gene: TRBJ1-1
clone size: many
CDR3 length: 13
CDR3 DNA: TGCGCCAGCAGTCAGGTCCCTTACGACAGGACGAGCTTT
CDR3 protein: CASSQVPYDRTSF